The rows below give T cell receptor beta chains drawn from one sample of a study of regulatory T cells in long-lasting Graves disease. TCRdb redid the calling of the multiplex PCR reads with MiXCR, one entry per CDR3 protein. The repertoire consists of 350,000 to 450,000 distinct CDR3 sequences, with 14% to 15% occurring once and the leading ten covering roughly a sixth. A further study also used this sample, focusing on T cells in Graves' hyperthyroidism and ophthalmopathy.

The sequencing used peripheral blood mononuclear cells (PBMCs), collected at new diagnosis, from a patient treated with antithyroid drugs. Receptors originate from a young woman with Graves disease. The conserved cysteine and the conserved F or W are not part of the CDR3 here. Each record gives: clone size, D gene, J gene, V gene, CDR3 protein. A D gene is named only where the DNA matches it firmly. The size of a clone is reported for some rows only, either as once, few or many, or as a class for expanded clones.

>many|TRBD2|TRBJ2-3|TRBV20-1
SARDWGLNTDTQY
>few|TRBD1|TRBJ2-5|TRBV5-1
ASSSSGQGTRETQY
>many|TRBD1|TRBJ1-4|TRBV20-1
SATGTGDEKLF
>many|-|TRBJ2-3|TRBV2
ASSESGSTDTQY
>many|TRBD2|TRBJ2-2|TRBV7-8
ASSLELASGDGELF
>few|-|TRBJ1-4|TRBV6-1
ASSQVAAAEKLF
>-|-|TRBJ2-1|TRBV29-1
SVPPRGGYNEQF
>many|-|TRBJ1-5|TRBV9
ASSVGAGQPQH
>few|-|TRBJ2-7|TRBV20-1
SAREGGGRTYEQY
>few|-|TRBJ2-3|TRBV2
ASSENQGMGTDTQY
>few|-|TRBJ2-5|TRBV15
ATSSRMDGTYQETQY
>few|-|TRBJ1-1|TRBV4-1
ASSQDILNTEAF
>many|-|TRBJ1-2|TRBV12-3/TRBV12-4
ASSLDGVA
>-|-|TRBJ2-7|TRBV4-1
ASSQAALWGLVDEQY
>-|-|TRBJ1-5|TRBV19
ASSMGWRAQPQH
>many|-|TRBJ1-1|TRBV6-5
ASSYIGTEAF
>few|-|TRBJ2-1|TRBV3-1
ASSLKVYEQF
>many|-|TRBJ2-5|TRBV2
ASRVFQETQY
>many|TRBD2|TRBJ2-3|TRBV5-6
ASSWGGGDTQY
>many|TRBD1|TRBJ1-1|TRBV5-1
ASSGGQANTEAF
>many|-|TRBJ1-1|TRBV5-1
ASSLGTGTEAF
>many|TRBD2|TRBJ2-7|TRBV12-5
ASGLGGSRYEQY
>few|-|TRBJ2-4|TRBV20-1
STSQGAKNIQY
>-|TRBD1|TRBJ1-1|TRBV29-1
SAPTGPEAF
>many|TRBD2|TRBJ2-7|TRBV20-1
SARVPTSGKYEQY
>few|TRBD2|TRBJ2-7|TRBV20-1
SAPTSDVYEQY
>many|TRBD2|TRBJ2-5|TRBV11-2
ASSLTAGGGETQY
>-|-|TRBJ1-2|TRBV15
ATSVGTPKTNYGYT
>many|TRBD2|TRBJ2-1|TRBV2
ASRTSGRANEQF
>many|TRBD1|TRBJ2-1|TRBV12-3/TRBV12-4
ASSLPGQGSDEQF
>-|-|TRBJ1-2|TRBV6-1
ASSMDKSYGYT
>many|-|TRBJ2-7|TRBV28
ASSFGGFGSYEQY
>-|TRBD2|TRBJ2-7|TRBV27
ASSLGLAGGQY
>-|TRBD1|TRBJ1-2|TRBV27
ASSSWGQAALYGYT
>many|TRBD1|TRBJ1-5|TRBV3-1
ASSRGQYSNQPQH
>many|-|TRBJ2-5|TRBV7-9
ASSSPAADQETQY
>many|TRBD1|TRBJ1-5|TRBV18
ASSPGTGLFSPQH
>-|-|TRBJ2-2|TRBV19
ASSISVRSYRELF
>many|-|TRBJ2-3|TRBV7-3
ASSLSRDILTNTQY
>many|-|TRBJ1-1|TRBV29-1
SVGSSVEAF
>many|-|TRBJ2-7|TRBV11-2
ASSLDPSEVYEQY
>-|-|TRBJ2-7|TRBV3-1
ASSLGRTPYEQY
>-|-|TRBJ1-5|TRBV12-3/TRBV12-4
ASSLKQNQPQH
>-|TRBD1|TRBJ1-1|TRBV6-1
ASSLGQGTF
>many|-|TRBJ2-7|TRBV20-1
SATSAEGRGYEQY
>-|TRBD1|TRBJ2-7|TRBV19
ASSPDRGRYEQY